The 16 T cell receptor beta chains given below trace back to one sample, sequenced in a study of PD-1 blockade in mismatch repair-deficient tumors. Measured with immunoSEQ multiplex PCR; TCRdb has only the in-frame clones, and not every one. The data contain approximately 51,000 clones, 81% of them seen just once; the ten biggest clones take up roughly 8.8%. The input for sequencing was peripheral blood, taken roughly 20 weeks after starting pembrolizumab. The receptors were sampled from an adult with mismatch repair-deficient cancer.

The CDR3 region has the DNA TGCAGCGTTTATGTTTCACAGGGTTTTTTGGCTTTCTTT. Protein sequence: CSVYVSQGFLAFF. This chain connects TRBV29-1 to TRBJ1-1; D may be TRBD1 (6 bases). The CDR3 covers 13 residues. V was pared by 5 bases and J by 11 bases, with 21 bases between. Germline V lookup: CDR1 SQVTM, CDR2 ANQGSEA.

In DNA, the CDR3 is TGTGCCAGCAGTACCTACTCATCCTACGAGCAGTACTTC. It translates to CASSTYSSYEQYF. The genes are TRBV6-5 and TRBJ2-7; D is undetermined. The CDR3 loop spans 13 amino acids. The germline V and J ends were trimmed by 5 bases and 1 base, with 9 bases remaining between them. The germline gives CDR1 MNHEY, CDR2 SVGAGI.

The chain employs TRBV7-9 and TRBJ2-1; D is unresolved. The CDR3 extends over 13 amino acids. Germline loops: CDR1 SEHNR, CDR2 FQNEAQ (reference sequence). V lost 4 bases to trimming and J lost 0 bases, with 4 bases between them. This CDR3 is CASSWNSYNEQFF. The CDR3 DNA sequence: TGTGCCAGCAGCTGGAACTCCTACAATGAGCAGTTCTTC.

Only one count was recorded for this clone. DNA for the CDR3: TGTGCCAGCAGCTTAACAGGAGGCAAGAACACTGAAGCTTTCTTT. Amino acids: CASSLTGGKNTEAFF. V gene TRBV7-2 combines with J gene TRBJ1-1, with D maybe TRBD1 (5 bases). The V gene lost 2 bases and the J gene lost 1 base, with 11 bases spanning the gap. Germline lookup yields CDR1 SGHTA and CDR2 FQGNSA. CDR3 length: 15 amino acids.

The CDR3 is CASSPSYTVQETQYF. CDR3 nucleotide sequence: TGTGCCAGCAGTCCCAGTTACACAGTACAAGAGACCCAGTACTTC. The V gene is TRBV27, the J gene TRBJ2-5; D is uncertain. CDR1 is MNHEY, CDR2 SMNVEV, per germline (reference sequence). V lost 5 bases to trimming and J lost 2 bases, with 15 bases between them. The CDR3 loop spans 15 amino acids.

In this sample, this clone turned up a few times. The V call is TRBV11-3, the J call TRBJ1-1; no firm D call. CDR1 is SGHNT and CDR2 is YENEEA in the germline V gene. The CDR3 sequence is 18 residues long. Trimming cost V 0 bases and J 1 base, with 18 bases left between them. The CDR3 protein is CASSLDLILRQTNTEAFF. The CDR3 region has the DNA TGTGCCAGCAGCTTAGATCTTATCTTGAGGCAGACGAACACTGAAGCTTTCTTT. The variable domain in full, with the rest retrieved from reference TRBV11-3 and TRBJ1-1, is EAGVVQSPRYKIIEKKQPVAFWCNPISGHNTLYWYLQNLGQGPELLIRYENEEAVDDSQLPKDRFSAERLKGVDSTLKIQPAELGDSAVYLCASSLDLILRQTNTEAFFGQGTRLTVV.

The V gene is TRBV7-9, the J gene TRBJ1-3; D is perhaps TRBD1 (5 bases). The CDR3 runs 15 residues. Germline values: CDR1 SEHNR, CDR2 FQNEAQ (reference sequence). V lost 1 base and J 0 bases, leaving 7 bases between the germline ends. The CDR3 region has the DNA TGTGCCAGCAGCTTAGGGGGCTTCTCTGGAAACACCATATATTTT. Amino acid sequence: CASSLGGFSGNTIYF.

This clone was counted only a few times. V usage is TRBV7-2 and J usage is TRBJ2-3, with 8 nucleotides matching TRBD1. The CDR3 sequence is 15 residues long. Per the germline V gene, CDR1 is SGHTA and CDR2 is FQGNSA. Unmatched junction bases numbered 7, after V lost 5 bases and J lost 3 bases. CDR3 DNA: TGTGCCAGCAGCCCCGGCAGGGGGCAGACAGATACGCAGTATTTT. Its translation is CASSPGRGQTDTQYF.

A few counts support this clone. CDR3: CSVEFQTGSDAFF. In nucleotides, the CDR3 is TGCAGCGTTGAATTTCAGACAGGGAGCGACGCTTTCTTT. V and J are TRBV29-1 and TRBJ1-1; TRBD1 aligns across 7 bases. The CDR3 runs 13 residues. Germline assignment: CDR1 SQVTM and CDR2 ANQGSEA. V trimming: 2 bases; J trimming: 11 bases; junction bases outside the gene matches: 11.

This clone has a handful of counts. This chain joins TRBV29-1 and TRBJ1-2; weak D call: TRBD1 (6 bases). Germline V gene lookup returns CDR1 SQVTM and CDR2 ANQGSEA. V lost 1 base, J lost 4 bases, and 13 bases lay in between. The CDR3 length is 14 residues. CDR3 sequence (DNA): TGCAGCGTTGAAGGGGTGCAGGGGACCTATGGCTACACCTTC. This codes for CSVEGVQGTYGYTF.

This clone appeared a single time. This sequence joins TRBV19 and TRBJ1-1, with a possible D match to TRBD1 (5 bases). Looked up from germline, CDR1 is LNHDA and CDR2 is SQIVND (reference sequence). Trimming removed 4 bases at V and 0 bases at J, with 9 bases between. The CDR3 length is 14 residues. CDR3 loop: CASSRDGMNTEAFF. The CDR3 region has the DNA TGTGCCAGTAGTAGGGACGGAATGAACACTGAAGCTTTCTTT.

The V call is TRBV11-2, the J call TRBJ2-3; 9 bases map to TRBD2. Germline assignment: CDR1 SGHAT and CDR2 FQNNGV. The ends lost 5 bases at V and 6 bases at J; junction bases unmatched: 9. The CDR3 spans 15 residues. The CDR3 loop is CASSLSDSGSDTQYF. The DNA for the CDR3 is TGTGCCAGCAGCCTCTCAGATAGCGGGAGTGATACGCAGTATTTT.

The V and J genes are TRBV7-2 and TRBJ2-1; 12 bases line up with TRBD2. Germline trimming cut 3 bases from V and 9 bases from J; bases unmatched to any gene: 9. Germline V gene data show CDR1 as SGHTA and CDR2 as FQGNSA. The CDR3 extends over 16 amino acids. DNA of the CDR3: TGTGCCAGCAGCTTCCTAGCGGGAGGGCCTTTTGTTGAGCAGTTCTTC. This codes for CASSFLAGGPFVEQFF.

The rearrangement links TRBV5-6 to TRBJ2-5; D is unclear. Germline V gives CDR1 SGHDT, CDR2 YYEEEE. CDR3 length equals 13 residues. V lost 4 bases to trimming and J lost 5 bases, with 12 bases between them. CDR3 residues: CASSPRGGETQYF. CDR3 in DNA: TGTGCCAGCAGCCCCCGCGGTGGGGAGACCCAGTACTTC. The whole variable domain, filled in from reference TRBV5-6 and TRBJ2-5, reads DAGVTQSPTHLIKTRGQQVTLRCSPKSGHDTVSWYQQALGQGPQFIFQYYEEEERQRGNFPDRFSGHQFPNYSSELNVNALLLGDSALYLCASSPRGGETQYFGPGTRLLVL.

The rearrangement joins TRBV19 to TRBJ2-3; a possible D gene is TRBD1 (6 bases). CDR1 and CDR2 (germline): LNHDA, SQIVND (reference sequence). V was cut by 7 bases and J by 4 bases, with 15 bases left in between. This CDR3 has 14 amino acids. Here the CDR3 DNA reads TGTGCCAGTAACAAAGGACAGATATCAGATACGCAGTATTTT. Translation gives CASNKGQISDTQYF. The full variable domain, in which reference TRBV19 and TRBJ2-3 provide the parts outside the CDR3, is DGGITQSPKYLFRKEGQNVTLSCEQNLNHDAMYWYRQDPGQGLRLIYYSQIVNDFQKGDIAEGYSVSREKKESFPLTVTSAQKNPTAFYLCASNKGQISDTQYFGPGTRLTVL.

V is TRBV19 and J is TRBJ2-2, with TRBD1 matching over 9 bases. Trimming at V came to 5 bases and at J to 2 bases, leaving 3 bases not matched to a gene. Germline V gene lookup returns CDR1 LNHDA and CDR2 SQIVND (reference sequence). CDR3 length: 15 residues. The CDR3 is CASSFTGGNTGELFF. CDR3 coding DNA: TGTGCCAGTAGTTTCACAGGGGGCAACACCGGGGAGCTGTTTTTT.